These 17 T cell receptor beta chains came from one sample sequenced in a study of CD8 T cells in Susac syndrome. A quantity of about 0.5 to 1 ug RNA underwent reverse transcription using random hexamers. TCRdb analysed the immunoSEQ multiplex PCR reads with MiXCR anew, one entry per CDR3 protein. The sample lists 200,000 or so distinct CDR3 sequences; about 95% were seen once. The sequencing input was CD4+ T cells from PBMCs. These receptors all stem from a human donor with multiple sclerosis.

This clonotype appeared once. This chain links TRBV3-1 with TRBJ2-7; D is unclear. CDR3 length: 11 amino acids. Germline V gene sequence: CDR1 LGHDT, CDR2 YNNKEL (reference sequence). V gave up 10 bases and J gave up 1 base, with 8 bases separating them. The CDR3 loop is CATRQSYEQYF. CDR3 coding DNA: TGTGCCACCCGGCAGTCCTACGAGCAGTACTTC.

The chain links TRBV30 to TRBJ1-6, with TRBD1 as a possible D gene (5 bases). The V end lost 1 base, the J end lost 5 bases, and 9 bases lay between the germline ends. The CDR3 extends over 14 amino acids. Per germline, CDR1 GTSNPN and CDR2 SVGIG (reference sequence). The CDR3 reads CAWSGGPNNSPLHF. The CDR3 DNA reads as TGTGCCTGGAGTGGGGGCCCAAATAATTCACCCCTCCACTTT. Complete variable domain (other parts from reference TRBV30 and TRBJ1-6): SQTIHQWPATLVQPVGSPLSLECTVEGTSNPNLYWYRQAAGRGLQLLFYSVGIGQISSEVPQNLSASRPQDRQFILSSKKLLLSDSGFYLCAWSGGPNNSPLHFGNGTRLTVT.

V gene TRBV2 combines with J gene TRBJ1-5; no clear D gene. CDR1 is SNHLY and CDR2 is FYNNEI in the germline V gene. The CDR3 sequence is 15 residues long. V dropped 7 bases and J dropped 1 base, with 14 bases sitting between them. In DNA form, the CDR3 reads TGTGCCAGCACCCGCTCCAGTAGGAGCAATCAGCCCCAGCATTTT. Protein: CASTRSSRSNQPQHF.

This clonotype was picked up one time. J is TRBJ1-4 and V is TRBV9; unclear D gene. Germline CDR1 SGDLS, CDR2 YYNGEE. The CDR3 has 15 residues. Trimming took 4 bases from V and 5 from J, leaving 15 bases between them. The CDR3 protein is CASSLWVGGNEKLFF. In DNA, the CDR3 is TGTGCCAGCAGCTTATGGGTGGGAGGAAATGAAAAACTGTTTTTT.

V usage is TRBV7-9 and J usage is TRBJ2-3, with D maybe TRBD2 (7 bases). V was trimmed by 6 bases and J by 6 bases, leaving 22 bases between them. The CDR3 has 16 amino acids. Germline V lookup: CDR1 SEHNR, CDR2 FQNEAQ (reference sequence). Written as DNA, the CDR3 is TGTGCCAGCAGTCAGGGGCGGCTAGCGGTGAGGGATACGCAGTATTTT. Translated, it gives CASSQGRLAVRDTQYF.

This chain joins TRBV5-1 and TRBJ2-5; TRBD2 might be the D (5 bases). The ends were cut back, 6 bases at V and 5 bases at J, with 14 bases in the middle. The CDR3 runs 13 residues. CDR1 is SGHRS, CDR2 YFSETQ, per germline. The CDR3 region has the DNA TGCGCCAGCACCAGTGACGGCGGGGAGACCCAGTACTTC. It encodes CASTSDGGETQYF.

This sequence joins TRBV29-1 and TRBJ1-5, with D possibly TRBD1 on 5 matching bases. Germline V gives CDR1 SQVTM, CDR2 ANQGSEA. CDR3 length: 13 amino acids. Trimming removed 6 bases at V and 3 bases at J, with 12 bases between. Here the CDR3 reads CSVTGGYNQPQHF. CDR3 nucleotide sequence: TGCAGCGTAACGGGGGGTTACAATCAGCCCCAGCATTTT.

This rearrangement joins TRBV19 to TRBJ1-5; no clear D. Trimming stripped 7 bases from V and 4 bases from J, with 14 bases between. Germline V gene sequence: CDR1 LNHDA, CDR2 SQIVND (reference sequence). CDR3 length: 14 residues. The CDR3 spells CASIGWLGNQPQHF. The DNA for the CDR3 is TGTGCCAGTATTGGATGGCTGGGGAATCAGCCCCAGCATTTT.

V usage is TRBV9 and J usage is TRBJ2-1, with D perhaps TRBD2 (6 bases). CDR3 length equals 15 residues. Germline CDR1 is SGDLS and CDR2 is YYNGEE. V lost 3 bases, J lost 6 bases, and 16 bases lay in between. The CDR3 DNA sequence: TGTGCCAGCAGCGATTCGGGAGTAACTTTCAATGAGCAGTTCTTC. Its translation is CASSDSGVTFNEQFF.

The gene calls are TRBV7-8 and TRBJ1-2; D is undetermined. This CDR3 is 13 amino acids long. Trimming cost V 0 bases and J 14 bases, with 16 bases left between them. Germline assignment: CDR1 SGHVS and CDR2 FQNEAQ. The CDR3 DNA is TGTGCCAGCAGCTTAGCCGAGACGGCCCGCGAGACCTTC. This sequence encodes CASSLAETARETF.

This chain links TRBV6-5 with TRBJ1-5, with D perhaps matching TRBD1 (5 bases). The CDR3 is 14 amino acids. V was pared by 6 bases and J by 4 bases, with 13 bases between. Germline V gene lookup returns CDR1 MNHEY and CDR2 SVGAGI. CDR3: CASRAGSWNQPQHF. CDR3 DNA: TGTGCCAGCAGAGCAGGGTCTTGGAATCAGCCCCAGCATTTT.

About this clonotype: One junction end does not reproduce the germline sequence, and a read error may be involved. DNA for the CDR3: TGTGCTAGCAGCTTAGAGGCTCCAACTGGGCGGGAGACCCAGTACTTC. This codes for CASSLEAPTGRETQYF. V gene TRBV7-7 combines with J gene TRBJ2-5; no reliable D call. The CDR3 consists of 16 residues. Germline V gene lookup returns CDR1 SSHAT and CDR2 FNYEAQ (reference sequence).

This rearrangement joins TRBV7-8 to TRBJ1-2; D might be TRBD1 (5 bases). Germline CDR1 is SGHVS and CDR2 is FQNEAQ. Trimming removed 5 bases at V and 10 bases at J, with 20 bases between. CDR3 size: 14 residues. CDR3 nucleotide sequence: TGTGCCAGCAGCCCTGACACGGGACGGAGAGCCTACACCTTC. Its translation: CASSPDTGRRAYTF.

This chain connects TRBV9 to TRBJ1-2; 8 bases are a match to TRBD1. The CDR3 consists of 13 residues. V lost 5 bases and J lost 4; bases outside the gene matches: 4. In germline, CDR1 is SGDLS, CDR2 YYNGEE. Here the CDR3 DNA reads TGTGCCAGCAGTGCCGGGACAGGCTATGGCTACACCTTC. Translated: CASSAGTGYGYTF.

The rearrangement links TRBV27 to TRBJ2-1, with 7 bases fitting TRBD1. Germline CDR1 MNHEY, CDR2 SMNVEV (reference sequence). The CDR3 spans 15 residues. V was clipped by 5 bases and J by 0 bases; unmatched bases: 4. In nucleotides, the CDR3 is TGTGCCAGCAGTCCCTGGGACAGCTCCTACAATGAGCAGTTCTTC. This codes for CASSPWDSSYNEQFF.

The chain links TRBV20-1 to TRBJ2-1; TRBD2 is a possible D gene (5 bases). From germline, CDR1 is DFQATT and CDR2 SNEGSKA (reference sequence). V dropped 5 bases and J dropped 2 bases, with 16 bases sitting between them. CDR3 length: 15 amino acids. The CDR3 region is CSARQRSPTYNEQFF. CDR3 coding DNA: TGCAGTGCTCGTCAGCGGAGCCCCACCTACAATGAGCAGTTCTTC.

This chain links TRBV30 with TRBJ1-2; D is uncertain. Deletions cut 4 bases from V and 3 bases from J, with 6 bases between. Looked up from germline, CDR1 is GTSNPN and CDR2 is SVGIG (reference sequence). The CDR3 runs to 11 residues. The CDR3 here is CAWTGYYGYTF. CDR3 DNA: TGTGCCTGGACTGGGTACTATGGCTACACCTTC.